This T cell receptor (beta chain) derives from a study of blood T cell repertoires in COVID-19. Study as a whole: Samples of COVID-19 (acute and convalescent) were obtained from the United States, Italy and Spain.

Authors' analysis steps: Amplification of reference gene primers was used by the study to estimate nucleated cell counts. Sequencing used immunoSEQ multiplex PCR; TCRdb keeps in-frame clones, though not all of them. From that table come the V and J calls and clone size; the DNA was used to work out D and trimming. The repertoire has more than 300,000 clones, 90% of them found once; the top ten carry around 0.97%. This CDR3 contains 13 residues. The V segment lost 11 bases and the J segment 5 bases; nucleotides outside the gene matches: 7. Germline values: CDR1 ENHRY, CDR2 SYGVKD. The clonotype comes from a woman in her thirties or forties with COVID-19, enrolled during active disease. The rearrangement joins TRBV10-3 to TRBJ2-3, with TRBD2 matching over 10 bases. The sample consisted of peripheral blood. The CDR3 loop reads CASGTSVVDTQYF. In nucleotides, the CDR3 is TGTGCCTCCGGGACTAGCGTAGTAGATACGCAGTATTTT.